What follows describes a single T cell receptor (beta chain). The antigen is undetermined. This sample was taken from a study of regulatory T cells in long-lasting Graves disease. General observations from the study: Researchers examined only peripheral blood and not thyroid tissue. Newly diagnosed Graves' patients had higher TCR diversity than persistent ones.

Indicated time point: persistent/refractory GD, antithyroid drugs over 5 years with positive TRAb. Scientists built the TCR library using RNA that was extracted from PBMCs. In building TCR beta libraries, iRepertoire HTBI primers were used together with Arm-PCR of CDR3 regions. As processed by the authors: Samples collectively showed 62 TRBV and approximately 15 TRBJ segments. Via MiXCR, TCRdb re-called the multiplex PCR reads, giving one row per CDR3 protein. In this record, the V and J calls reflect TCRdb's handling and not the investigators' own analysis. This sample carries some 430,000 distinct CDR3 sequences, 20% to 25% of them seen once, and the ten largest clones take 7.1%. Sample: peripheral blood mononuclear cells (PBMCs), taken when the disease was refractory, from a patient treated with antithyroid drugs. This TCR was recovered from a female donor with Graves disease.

The CDR3 sequence: CASSQDGGKPQHF. CDR3 DNA sequence: TGTGCCAGCAGCCAAGATGGGGGGAAGCCCCAGCATTTT. This chain uses TRBV3-1 with TRBJ1-5; D perhaps matches TRBD1 (5 bases). This CDR3 region has 13 residues. The V end was cut by 0 bases, the J end by 8 bases, with 8 bases between. CDR1 is LGHDT and CDR2 is YNNKEL in the germline V gene (reference sequence).